This TCR beta chain was recovered during a study of beta chain features in type 1 diabetes. Regarding the study as a whole: Shorter templates may be favored by PCR, equally so in patients and controls.

CDR1 is MGHDK and CDR2 is SYGVNS in the germline V gene. V dropped 6 bases and J dropped 7; count of bases not matched to a gene: 3. The CDR3 extends over 12 amino acids. What was sequenced were expressed TCRB transcripts, since all of the isolated RNA had been reverse transcribed. Only in-frame clones appear in the TCRdb table, and some are missing; sequencing was by immunoSEQ multiplex PCR. Here the sample spans fewer than 250,000 clones, 68% being singletons. This clone was recorded only once. Its antigen remains unknown. V usage is TRBV25-1 and J usage is TRBJ2-1, with 7 bases that match TRBD2. The sample taken for sequencing was naive CD4+ T cells from blood. The receptor was isolated from a man aged 25-40 years in good health. CDR3 residues: CASRGGGNEQFF. The CDR3 DNA reads as TGTGCCAGCAGGGGGGGAGGGAATGAGCAGTTCTTC.